A selection of T cell receptor beta chains follows, all from one sample in a study of blood T cell repertoires in COVID-19. The method was immunoSEQ multiplex PCR; TCRdb's version includes in-frame clones alone and lacks a portion of them. There are fewer than 90,000 clones in the sample; about 95% occur only once, and about 4.7% lies in the top ten. Sequencing input: peripheral blood. These receptors were taken from a human donor with active COVID-19. The donor label of this sample is uncertain. Each CDR3 is given with its conserved first and last residue. Each record gives: D gene, V gene, clone size, J gene, CDR3 protein, CDR3 DNA. A D gene is named only where the DNA matches it firmly. Expanded clones are given a class, and other clones once, few, many or no size at all.

D: NA
V: TRBV6-5
size: NA
J: TRBJ2-7
CDR3: CASSTPGHKYEQYF
DNA: TGTGCCAGCAGTACCCCGGGACACAAATACGAGCAGTACTTC

D: NA
V: TRBV7-9
size: NA
J: TRBJ1-4
CDR3: CASIKGGGAQYEKLFF
DNA: TGTGCCAGCATCAAGGGGGGAGGTGCACAGTATGAAAAACTGTTTTTT

D: NA
V: TRBV7-9
size: NA
J: TRBJ2-3
CDR3: CASSLAGNTDTQYF
DNA: TGTGCCAGCAGCTTAGCGGGCAACACAGATACGCAGTATTTT

D: TRBD1
V: TRBV7-8
size: NA
J: TRBJ1-1
CDR3: CASSRRDRGLGTEAFF
DNA: TGTGCCAGCAGCCGCCGGGACAGGGGGCTTGGCACTGAAGCTTTCTTT

D: TRBD2
V: TRBV19
size: NA
J: TRBJ2-1
CDR3: CASSIGTSGNNEQFF
DNA: TGTGCCAGTAGTATAGGTACTAGCGGAAACAATGAGCAGTTCTTC

D: TRBD2
V: TRBV28
size: NA
J: TRBJ2-3
CDR3: CASRPRPGGIGTQYF
DNA: TGTGCCAGCAGGCCCCGTCCGGGGGGTATTGGTACGCAGTATTTT

D: TRBD1
V: TRBV10-3
size: NA
J: TRBJ1-1
CDR3: CAYARTGNTEAFF
DNA: TGTGCCTACGCCAGGACAGGGAACACTGAAGCTTTCTTT

D: TRBD1
V: TRBV18
size: NA
J: TRBJ1-1
CDR3: CASSPLDRVDATEAFF
DNA: TGTGCCAGCTCACCTTTGGACAGGGTGGATGCCACTGAAGCTTTCTTT

D: NA
V: TRBV5-1
size: NA
J: TRBJ2-5
CDR3: CASSSQGGGQETQYF
DNA: TGCGCCAGCAGCTCCCAGGGGGGAGGACAAGAGACCCAGTACTTC

D: NA
V: TRBV12-3/TRBV12-4
size: NA
J: TRBJ2-3
CDR3: CASGESSTDTQYF
DNA: TGTGCCAGTGGAGAGTCTTCCACAGATACGCAGTATTTT

D: TRBD2
V: TRBV6-6
size: once
J: TRBJ2-7
CDR3: CASSHPGLASNEQYF
DNA: TGTGCCAGCAGTCACCCGGGACTAGCGTCCAACGAGCAGTACTTC

D: NA
V: TRBV4-1
size: NA
J: TRBJ1-1
CDR3: CASSQDLFGTPLGDTEAFF
DNA: TGCGCCAGCAGCCAAGATCTTTTCGGGACACCTTTGGGGGACACTGAAGCTTTCTTT

D: TRBD1
V: TRBV6-5
size: NA
J: TRBJ1-4
CDR3: CASSRTGGVEKLFF
DNA: TGTGCCAGCAGCAGGACAGGCGGGGTTGAAAAACTGTTTTTT

D: NA
V: TRBV6-6
size: once
J: TRBJ1-5
CDR3: CASRGGTVGQPQHF
DNA: TGTGCCAGCCGGGGAGGAACGGTGGGTCAGCCCCAGCATTTT

D: NA
V: TRBV2
size: NA
J: TRBJ1-5
CDR3: CASRPDISNQPQHF
DNA: TGTGCCAGCAGACCGGACATTAGCAATCAGCCCCAGCATTTT

D: TRBD1
V: TRBV27
size: NA
J: TRBJ2-7
CDR3: CASSILNRGRLGYEQYF
DNA: TGTGCCAGCAGTATCCTAAACAGGGGGCGATTGGGATACGAGCAGTACTTC

D: TRBD1
V: TRBV9
size: NA
J: TRBJ1-6
CDR3: CASSETGESYNSPLHF
DNA: TGTGCCAGCAGCGAGACAGGGGAATCCTATAATTCACCCCTCCACTTT

D: NA
V: TRBV5-6
size: NA
J: TRBJ2-4
CDR3: CASSLVVAKNIQYF
DNA: TGTGCCAGCAGCTTGGTAGTAGCCAAAAACATTCAGTACTTC

D: NA
V: TRBV19
size: NA
J: TRBJ2-3
CDR3: CASQAGSTDTQYF
DNA: TGTGCCAGTCAGGCGGGGAGCACAGATACGCAGTATTTT

D: NA
V: TRBV19
size: NA
J: TRBJ1-6
CDR3: CASSMRGNSPLHF
DNA: TGTGCCAGTAGTATGAGGGGGAATTCACCCCTCCACTTT

D: TRBD2
V: TRBV9
size: NA
J: TRBJ2-3
CDR3: CASSTGTSPATQYF
DNA: TGTGCCAGCAGCACTGGGACTAGCCCCGCTACGCAGTATTTT

D: NA
V: TRBV28
size: NA
J: TRBJ1-1
CDR3: CASSLPRTEAFF
DNA: TGTGCCAGCAGTTTACCGAGGACTGAAGCTTTCTTT

D: NA
V: TRBV2
size: NA
J: TRBJ1-4
CDR3: CASRFTGELFF
DNA: TGTGCCAGCAGATTCACGGGAGAACTGTTTTTT

D: NA
V: TRBV10-3
size: NA
J: TRBJ2-7
CDR3: CAISEGTFSYEQYF
DNA: TGTGCCATCAGCGAGGGGACTTTCTCCTACGAGCAGTACTTC

D: TRBD1
V: TRBV9
size: once
J: TRBJ1-2
CDR3: CASREQTGREGGYTF
DNA: TGTGCCAGCAGGGAACAGACAGGGCGAGAGGGTGGCTACACCTTC

D: NA
V: TRBV10-3
size: once
J: TRBJ2-4
CDR3: CAISGSRYIQYF
DNA: TGTGCCATCAGCGGGAGTCGGTACATTCAGTACTTC

D: NA
V: TRBV4-1
size: once
J: TRBJ1-2
CDR3: CASSQGQGLIGYTF
DNA: TGCGCCAGCAGCCAAGGGCAGGGTCTAATAGGCTACACCTTC

D: NA
V: TRBV29-1
size: NA
J: TRBJ2-3
CDR3: CSTREVSSTDTQYF
DNA: TGCAGCACCCGGGAAGTTAGCAGCACAGATACGCAGTATTTT

D: TRBD2
V: TRBV11-2
size: NA
J: TRBJ2-1
CDR3: CASSLSSTSGSQQFF
DNA: TGTGCCAGCAGCTTAAGTTCGACTAGCGGGAGTCAGCAGTTCTTC

D: TRBD1
V: TRBV7-8
size: NA
J: TRBJ1-6
CDR3: CASSAPGQSYSPLHF
DNA: TGTGCCAGCAGCGCGCCGGGACAGTCCTATTCACCCCTCCACTTT

D: NA
V: TRBV7-8
size: NA
J: TRBJ1-1
CDR3: CASSQGRARDTEAFF
DNA: TGTGCCAGCAGCCAAGGCAGGGCCCGGGACACTGAAGCTTTCTTT

D: NA
V: TRBV5-1
size: once
J: TRBJ2-7
CDR3: CASSPGQQYEQYF
DNA: TGCGCCAGCAGCCCCGGACAACAATACGAGCAGTACTTC

D: TRBD1
V: TRBV19
size: NA
J: TRBJ2-5
CDR3: CASSIDRGQETQYF
DNA: TGTGCCAGTAGTATCGACAGGGGACAAGAGACCCAGTACTTC

D: TRBD1
V: TRBV19
size: NA
J: TRBJ1-2
CDR3: CASSMPGTGKSGYTF
DNA: TGTGCCAGTAGTATGCCCGGGACAGGGAAAAGTGGCTACACCTTC

D: TRBD1
V: TRBV3-1/TRBV3-2
size: few
J: TRBJ2-7
CDR3: CASQGQGLYEQYF
DNA: TGTGCCAGCCAAGGACAGGGGCTATACGAGCAGTACTTC

D: NA
V: TRBV4-3
size: NA
J: TRBJ1-4
CDR3: CASSRRRGIGEKLFF
DNA: TGCGCCAGCAGCCGACGGCGCGGGATCGGGGAAAAACTGTTTTTT

D: TRBD1
V: TRBV29-1
size: NA
J: TRBJ1-2
CDR3: CSAPGTAYGYTF
DNA: TGCAGCGCTCCAGGGACAGCCTATGGCTACACCTTC

D: TRBD1
V: TRBV19
size: NA
J: TRBJ2-7
CDR3: CASSNHDRGPYEQYF
DNA: TGTGCCAGTAGCAACCACGACAGGGGACCCTACGAGCAGTACTTC

D: NA
V: TRBV6-5
size: NA
J: TRBJ1-6
CDR3: CASSLRGSYNSPLHF
DNA: TGTGCCAGCAGTCTTCGGGGCTCCTATAATTCACCCCTCCACTTT

D: TRBD1
V: TRBV6-5
size: NA
J: TRBJ1-1
CDR3: CASSLTGGYTEAFF
DNA: TGTGCCAGCAGCCTAACAGGGGGTTACACTGAAGCTTTCTTT

D: TRBD1
V: TRBV5-4
size: NA
J: TRBJ2-7
CDR3: CASSYDRDEQYF
DNA: TGTGCCAGCAGCTACGACAGGGACGAGCAGTACTTC

D: NA
V: TRBV6-5
size: NA
J: TRBJ2-3
CDR3: CASTGSTDTQYF
DNA: TGTGCCAGCACAGGAAGCACAGATACGCAGTATTTT

D: TRBD2
V: TRBV11-3
size: NA
J: TRBJ2-5
CDR3: CASSRREGAETQYF
DNA: TGTGCCAGCAGCCGGCGGGAGGGCGCTGAGACCCAGTACTTC

D: NA
V: TRBV7-9
size: NA
J: TRBJ1-2
CDR3: CASSLEGNYGYTF
DNA: TGTGCCAGCAGCCTGGAGGGGAACTATGGCTACACCTTC

D: NA
V: TRBV28
size: NA
J: TRBJ1-4
CDR3: CASTPGGGRGEKLFF
DNA: TGTGCCAGCACACCCGGCGGGGGGCGAGGGGAAAAACTGTTTTTT

D: NA
V: TRBV19
size: once
J: TRBJ2-3
CDR3: CASSIDKDTQYF
DNA: TGTGCCAGTAGTATAGACAAAGATACGCAGTATTTT

D: NA
V: TRBV9
size: NA
J: TRBJ2-5
CDR3: CASSFRGGETQYF
DNA: TGTGCCAGCAGCTTCAGGGGTGGGGAGACCCAGTACTTC